This is a list of T cell receptor beta chains from one sample in a study of T cells in Graves' hyperthyroidism and ophthalmopathy. TCRdb redid the calling of the multiplex PCR reads with MiXCR, one entry per CDR3 protein. The sample carries under 400,000 distinct CDR3 sequences, 21% recorded once. The specimen was blood. These receptors were collected from a woman aged 50 to 60 with Graves' hyperthyroidism. Both conserved end residues are part of each CDR3. D genes are given only for firm matches. Rows may omit the clone size; those that give it use once, few, many or a size class.

CDR3aa: CASRASGASYEQYF; CDR3nt: TGTGCCAGCAGGGCTAGCGGGGCGTCCTACGAGCAGTACTTC; abundance: many; v_gene: TRBV28; d_gene: TRBD2; j_gene: TRBJ2-7
CDR3aa: CASSGGEQYF; CDR3nt: TGTGCCAGCAGTGGAGGCGAGCAGTACTTC; abundance: few; v_gene: TRBV28; d_gene: NA; j_gene: TRBJ2-7
CDR3aa: CASSVGYEQYF; CDR3nt: TGTGCCAGCAGTGTGGGCTACGAGCAGTACTTC; abundance: many; v_gene: TRBV28; d_gene: NA; j_gene: TRBJ2-7
CDR3aa: CASSDHGLATDTQYF; CDR3nt: TGCGCCAGCAGTGACCATGGACTAGCCACAGATACGCAGTATTTT; abundance: many; v_gene: TRBV10-1; d_gene: TRBD2; j_gene: TRBJ2-3
CDR3aa: CASSQSPGPYEQYF; CDR3nt: TGCGCCAGCAGCCAATCCCCGGGACCCTACGAGCAGTACTTC; abundance: NA; v_gene: TRBV4-3; d_gene: NA; j_gene: TRBJ2-7
CDR3aa: CSARARISSFEGSPLHF; CDR3nt: TGCAGTGCTAGAGCCCGAATCTCATCTTTCGAAGGATCACCCCTCCACTTT; abundance: many; v_gene: TRBV20-1; d_gene: NA; j_gene: TRBJ1-6
CDR3aa: CASSREERDNSPLHF; CDR3nt: TGTGCCAGCAGCCGCGAGGAGCGGGATAATTCACCCCTCCACTTT; abundance: NA; v_gene: TRBV7-9; d_gene: NA; j_gene: TRBJ1-6
CDR3aa: CASSQLAGKTDTQYF; CDR3nt: TGCGCCAGCAGCCAACTAGCGGGAAAAACAGATACGCAGTATTTT; abundance: few; v_gene: TRBV10-1; d_gene: TRBD2; j_gene: TRBJ2-3
CDR3aa: CASSEPGQGSLFGYTF; CDR3nt: TGTGCCAGCAGTGAGCCGGGACAGGGTTCTTTATTTGGCTACACCTTC; abundance: NA; v_gene: TRBV6-1; d_gene: TRBD1; j_gene: TRBJ1-2
CDR3aa: CASKGTPSEQYF; CDR3nt: TGTGCCAGCAAGGGGACTCCCTCGGAGCAGTACTTC; abundance: few; v_gene: TRBV28; d_gene: NA; j_gene: TRBJ2-7
CDR3aa: CASSFSGTGGNEQFF; CDR3nt: TGTGCCAGCAGCTTTTCCGGGACAGGGGGAAATGAGCAGTTCTTC; abundance: many; v_gene: TRBV13; d_gene: TRBD1; j_gene: TRBJ2-1
CDR3aa: CASSFKGSLTSTDTQYF; CDR3nt: TGTGCCAGCAGTTTCAAAGGCTCCCTGACTAGCACAGATACGCAGTATTTT; abundance: many; v_gene: TRBV27; d_gene: NA; j_gene: TRBJ2-3
CDR3aa: CASSLTVTPDGYTF; CDR3nt: TGCGCCAGCAGCTTGACCGTAACCCCAGATGGCTACACCTTC; abundance: few; v_gene: TRBV5-1; d_gene: NA; j_gene: TRBJ1-2
CDR3aa: CASSALPLPGDFSYEQYF; CDR3nt: TGTGCCAGCAGTGCCCTTCCCTTACCAGGGGATTTCTCCTACGAGCAGTACTTC; abundance: NA; v_gene: TRBV28; d_gene: NA; j_gene: TRBJ2-7
CDR3aa: CASGGTSGRTSYNEQFF; CDR3nt: TGCGCCAGCGGTGGGACTAGCGGGAGGACCTCCTACAATGAGCAGTTCTTC; abundance: NA; v_gene: TRBV10-1; d_gene: TRBD2; j_gene: TRBJ2-1
CDR3aa: CSARDLTGFYEQYF; CDR3nt: TGCAGTGCTAGAGACTTAACAGGGTTCTACGAGCAGTACTTC; abundance: many; v_gene: TRBV20-1; d_gene: NA; j_gene: TRBJ2-7
CDR3aa: CASRPGQYMNTEAFF; CDR3nt: TGTGCCAGCAGGCCGGGACAGTACATGAACACTGAAGCTTTCTTT; abundance: many; v_gene: TRBV12-3/TRBV12-4; d_gene: TRBD1; j_gene: TRBJ1-1
CDR3aa: CASSGGLAGSTDTQYF; CDR3nt: TGTGCCAGCAGTGGAGGACTAGCGGGAAGCACAGATACGCAGTATTTT; abundance: many; v_gene: TRBV2; d_gene: TRBD2; j_gene: TRBJ2-3
CDR3aa: CASSLFEGGAGNTIYF; CDR3nt: TGTGCCAGCAGCCTCTTCGAGGGGGGAGCTGGAAACACCATATATTTT; abundance: NA; v_gene: TRBV7-6; d_gene: NA; j_gene: TRBJ1-3
CDR3aa: CASSLLDRAHEQYF; CDR3nt: TGTGCCAGCAGCTTACTGGACAGGGCTCACGAGCAGTACTTC; abundance: few; v_gene: TRBV7-9; d_gene: TRBD1; j_gene: TRBJ2-7
CDR3aa: CASSSEGGSNERFF; CDR3nt: TGTGCCAGCAGCTCCGAGGGCGGGAGTAATGAGCGGTTCTTC; abundance: NA; v_gene: TRBV7-9; d_gene: TRBD2; j_gene: TRBJ2-1
CDR3aa: CASSYSSPGQERNYGYTF; CDR3nt: TGTGCCAGCAGTTACTCGTCTCCTGGGCAGGAACGTAACTATGGCTACACCTTC; abundance: NA; v_gene: TRBV6-2/TRBV6-3; d_gene: NA; j_gene: TRBJ1-2
CDR3aa: CASSGRGRGKNIQYF; CDR3nt: TGTGCCAGCAGTGGACGCGGGAGGGGCAAAAACATTCAGTACTTC; abundance: few; v_gene: TRBV6-5; d_gene: TRBD2; j_gene: TRBJ2-4
CDR3aa: CAWSVGTDRRETQYF; CDR3nt: TGTGCCTGGAGTGTGGGGACTGACAGAAGAGAGACCCAGTACTTC; abundance: many; v_gene: TRBV30; d_gene: NA; j_gene: TRBJ2-5
CDR3aa: CASGTDYGYTF; CDR3nt: TGTGCCAGCGGGACAGACTATGGCTACACCTTC; abundance: many; v_gene: TRBV2; d_gene: TRBD1; j_gene: TRBJ1-2
CDR3aa: CASSQVGGQAGAYETQYF; CDR3nt: TGCGCCAGCAGCCAAGTAGGGGGACAGGCTGGAGCTTATGAGACCCAGTACTTC; abundance: NA; v_gene: TRBV4-1; d_gene: TRBD1; j_gene: TRBJ2-5
CDR3aa: CASSPGGSRDTQYF; CDR3nt: TGTGCCAGCTCCCCAGGGGGCTCCAGAGATACGCAGTATTTT; abundance: many; v_gene: TRBV12-3/TRBV12-4; d_gene: TRBD1; j_gene: TRBJ2-3
CDR3aa: CASSLKALGGETQYF; CDR3nt: TGTGCCAGCAGCTTAAAGGCGCTCGGGGGCGAGACCCAGTACTTC; abundance: many; v_gene: TRBV7-9; d_gene: NA; j_gene: TRBJ2-5
CDR3aa: CASSPRQNTEAFF; CDR3nt: TGTGCCAGCTCACCACGTCAGAACACTGAAGCTTTCTTT; abundance: many; v_gene: TRBV18; d_gene: NA; j_gene: TRBJ1-1
CDR3aa: CASSRSRDATYEQYF; CDR3nt: TGCGCCAGCAGCCGGAGTCGGGACGCCACCTACGAGCAGTACTTC; abundance: NA; v_gene: TRBV5-1; d_gene: NA; j_gene: TRBJ2-7
CDR3aa: CASSYVGDQAFF; CDR3nt: TGTGCCAGCAGTTACGTAGGGGATCAAGCTTTCTTT; abundance: many; v_gene: TRBV6-2/TRBV6-3; d_gene: NA; j_gene: TRBJ1-1
CDR3aa: CSARTGTGTYEQYF; CDR3nt: TGCAGTGCTAGAACCGGGACAGGGACCTACGAGCAGTACTTC; abundance: few; v_gene: TRBV20-1; d_gene: TRBD1; j_gene: TRBJ2-7
CDR3aa: CSARDRTRTYEQYF; CDR3nt: TGCAGTGCTAGAGATAGAACTCGCACCTACGAGCAGTACTTC; abundance: many; v_gene: TRBV20-1; d_gene: NA; j_gene: TRBJ2-7
CDR3aa: CASSRGVYEQYF; CDR3nt: TGTGCCAGCAGCCGCGGGGTCTACGAGCAGTACTTC; abundance: many; v_gene: TRBV2; d_gene: NA; j_gene: TRBJ2-7
CDR3aa: CASSLDRRTDTQYF; CDR3nt: TGTGCCAGCAGCTTAGACCGGCGCACAGATACGCAGTATTTT; abundance: many; v_gene: TRBV7-8; d_gene: NA; j_gene: TRBJ2-3
CDR3aa: CASSLAGTGGTGELFF; CDR3nt: TGCGCCAGCAGCTTGGCCGGGACAGGGGGCACCGGGGAGCTGTTTTTT; abundance: few; v_gene: TRBV5-1; d_gene: TRBD1; j_gene: TRBJ2-2
CDR3aa: CASSLDSTGELFF; CDR3nt: TGCGCCAGCAGCTTAGATAGCACCGGGGAGCTGTTTTTT; abundance: many; v_gene: TRBV5-1; d_gene: NA; j_gene: TRBJ2-2
CDR3aa: CSVERDGTSEQYF; CDR3nt: TGCAGCGTTGAACGGGACGGAACGAGCGAGCAGTACTTC; abundance: NA; v_gene: TRBV29-1; d_gene: NA; j_gene: TRBJ2-7
CDR3aa: CASSLGQGGQETQYF; CDR3nt: TGTGCCAGCAGCTTAGGACAGGGAGGCCAAGAGACCCAGTACTTC; abundance: many; v_gene: TRBV11-2; d_gene: NA; j_gene: TRBJ2-5
CDR3aa: CASSYPRNEQFF; CDR3nt: TGTGCCAGCAGTTACCCCCGGAATGAGCAGTTCTTC; abundance: few; v_gene: TRBV6-2/TRBV6-3; d_gene: NA; j_gene: TRBJ2-1
CDR3aa: CASSIRGGSGSPLHF; CDR3nt: TGTGCCAGTAGTATCCGAGGGGGATCGGGTTCACCCCTCCACTTT; abundance: NA; v_gene: TRBV19; d_gene: NA; j_gene: TRBJ1-6
CDR3aa: CASRGPASGRFNEQYF; CDR3nt: TGTGCCAGCAGGGGACCGGCTAGCGGGAGGTTCAACGAGCAGTACTTC; abundance: NA; v_gene: TRBV3-1; d_gene: TRBD2; j_gene: TRBJ2-7
CDR3aa: CASRAWTSGSTDTQYF; CDR3nt: TGTGCCAGCAGGGCCTGGACTAGCGGGAGCACAGATACGCAGTATTTT; abundance: many; v_gene: TRBV28; d_gene: TRBD2; j_gene: TRBJ2-3
CDR3aa: CASSDRLAGGIDTQYF; CDR3nt: TGCGCCAGCAGTGATCGACTAGCGGGGGGCATAGATACGCAGTATTTT; abundance: many; v_gene: TRBV10-1; d_gene: TRBD2; j_gene: TRBJ2-3
CDR3aa: CASSLYASSGLNEKLFF; CDR3nt: TGTGCCAGCAGCTTATATGCTAGTTCGGGGTTAAATGAAAAACTGTTTTTT; abundance: many; v_gene: TRBV7-8; d_gene: NA; j_gene: TRBJ1-4
CDR3aa: CASPGTGSSEQYF; CDR3nt: TGTGCCAGCCCCGGGACAGGGTCCTCCGAGCAGTACTTC; abundance: many; v_gene: TRBV27; d_gene: TRBD1; j_gene: TRBJ2-7
CDR3aa: CASSQAGQGFYEQYF; CDR3nt: TGTGCCAGCAGCCAGGCGGGACAGGGTTTTTACGAGCAGTACTTC; abundance: NA; v_gene: TRBV4-2; d_gene: TRBD1; j_gene: TRBJ2-7
CDR3aa: CASRVVGNSGANVLTF; CDR3nt: TGTGCCAGCAGGGTGGTGGGGAACTCTGGGGCCAACGTCCTGACTTTC; abundance: NA; v_gene: TRBV6-2/TRBV6-3; d_gene: NA; j_gene: TRBJ2-6
CDR3aa: CASGRPGRSEAFF; CDR3nt: TGTGCCAGCGGGCGCCCTGGCCGCTCTGAAGCTTTCTTT; abundance: few; v_gene: TRBV19; d_gene: NA; j_gene: TRBJ1-1
CDR3aa: CASSQRMSTGGMYNEQFF; CDR3nt: TGTGCCAGCTCCCAACGTATGTCGACGGGAGGGATGTACAATGAGCAGTTCTTC; abundance: few; v_gene: TRBV18; d_gene: TRBD2; j_gene: TRBJ2-1